This T cell receptor (beta chain) was recorded in a study of shared clonotypes between healthy human individuals. Study as a whole: Plates per donor: three CD4 naive, three CD4 memory, two CD8 naive, one CD8 memory.

CDR1 is MNHEY, CDR2 SMNVEV, per germline (reference sequence). Trimming took off 0 bases at V and 3 bases at J, with 15 bases between the two ends. The CDR3 length is 17 residues. Only CD45RO-negative cells positively selected for CCR7 counted as naive CD8 cells, so terminally differentiated effector memory CD45RA+ cells were excluded. The method was immunoSEQ multiplex PCR; TCRdb's version includes in-frame clones alone and lacks a portion of them. The sample shows about 820,000 clones, 85% to 95% of them seen only once. In the case of this clone: Its cognate antigen is unknown.

Study findings and constraints: Naive subsets typically showed greater estimated richness than memory subsets. Generation probabilities of non-shared clonotypes were lower (relative to those shared by all four donors).

The rearrangement joins TRBV27 to TRBJ2-1; D gene uncertain. The sample comprised naive CD8+ T cells sorted from blood. The TCR was taken from a man younger than 45 in good health. DNA for the CDR3: TGTGCCAGCAGTTTATCGTGGGTCTCCCCGGTCTACAATGAGCAGTTCTTC. It codes for CASSLSWVSPVYNEQFF.